A selection of T cell receptor beta chains follows, all from one sample in a study of blood T cell repertoires in COVID-19. Profiling relied on immunoSEQ multiplex PCR, and the TCRdb table lists in-frame clones only, not all of them. The sample lists approximately 220,000 clones, over 75% occurring once. Material: peripheral blood. The receptors were gathered from a man aged 45-65 years with acute or convalescent COVID-19. Each CDR3 is given with its conserved first and last residue. Each record gives: J gene, V gene, clone size, D gene, CDR3 DNA, CDR3 protein. A D gene is named only where the DNA matches it firmly. Some rows mark clone size as missing; the rest say once, few, many or name a class of expanded clone.

TRBJ2-5 | TRBV4-1 | NA | TRBD1 | TGCGCCAGCAGCCAAGACCCCTGGACAGGCCAAGAGACCCAGTACTTC | CASSQDPWTGQETQYF
TRBJ1-2 | TRBV27 | once | NA | TGTGCCAGCAGTTTATCGGGGGGTTGGGATGGCTACACCTTC | CASSLSGGWDGYTF
TRBJ2-7 | TRBV6-5 | NA | TRBD2 | TGTGCCAGCAGTCGCAATCAGCGGGGCGCCTACGAGCAGTACTTC | CASSRNQRGAYEQYF
TRBJ1-1 | TRBV7-6 | NA | NA | TGTGCCAGCAGCTTAGTAAACGAGCTGAACACTGAAGCTTTCTTT | CASSLVNELNTEAFF
TRBJ1-2 | TRBV18 | NA | TRBD1 | TGTGCCAGCTCACAAGGACAGGGGGGTTCGAACTATGGCTACACCTTC | CASSQGQGGSNYGYTF
TRBJ2-2 | TRBV7-3 | NA | NA | TGTGCCAGCAGCCTCTGGAGCGGACCGAACACCGGGGAGCTGTTTTTT | CASSLWSGPNTGELFF
TRBJ2-5 | TRBV2 | NA | TRBD1 | TGTGCCAGCATTCGCCAGGGGGCGCAATCAGAGACCCAGTACTTC | CASIRQGAQSETQYF
TRBJ1-4 | TRBV7-2 | once | NA | TGTGCCAGCAGCTCCGGGTCGGGGAATGAAAAACTGTTTTTT | CASSSGSGNEKLFF
TRBJ2-1 | TRBV7-8 | NA | TRBD2 | TGTGCCAGCAGCTTAGTGTCGGGAGGGGAGCAGTTCTTC | CASSLVSGGEQFF
TRBJ2-3 | TRBV6-5 | NA | NA | TGTGCCAGCAGACCCCGGACAGTCTTCACAGATACGCAGTATTTT | CASRPRTVFTDTQYF
TRBJ2-7 | TRBV27 | NA | NA | TGTGCCAGCAGTTTAGGAGGGTCCTACGAGCAGTACTTC | CASSLGGSYEQYF
TRBJ1-2 | TRBV5-1 | NA | NA | TGCGCCAGCAGCCCAGGACACAGCTATGGCTACACCTTC | CASSPGHSYGYTF
TRBJ2-1 | TRBV7-8 | NA | NA | TGTGCCAGCAGCCGAGGGGGAGACGACAATGAGCAGTTCTTC | CASSRGGDDNEQFF
TRBJ2-1 | TRBV3-1/TRBV3-2 | NA | TRBD2 | TGTGCCAGCAGCAAGTTAGCGGGGGCCCGCCATTACAATGAGCAGTTCTTC | CASSKLAGARHYNEQFF
TRBJ1-3 | TRBV12-5 | NA | TRBD1 | TGTGCTAGTGGTTTGTCCCCCAGGGGGGCCTCTGGAAACACCATATATTTT | CASGLSPRGASGNTIYF
TRBJ2-6 | TRBV5-1 | NA | NA | TGCGCCAGCAGCTTGGTAGAGGTGCCCCTCTCTGGGGCCAACGTCCTGACTTTC | CASSLVEVPLSGANVLTF
TRBJ1-1 | TRBV19 | NA | NA | TGTGCCAGTAGTCCGGGGGGACGGATTTTAAGGGAAGCTTTCTTT | CASSPGGRILREAFF
TRBJ1-5 | TRBV7-8 | NA | NA | TGTGCCAGCAGCCTCAGAGGGCCCCAGCATTTT | CASSLRGPQHF
TRBJ1-2 | TRBV7-9 | NA | NA | TGTGCCAGCAGCTTAACAGGAATTAACTATGGCTACACCTTC | CASSLTGINYGYTF
TRBJ1-2 | TRBV4-2 | NA | TRBD1 | TGTGCCAGCAGTGGTCTGGGACAGCCCCAGGTGGATGGCTACACCTTC | CASSGLGQPQVDGYTF
TRBJ2-1 | TRBV9 | NA | TRBD1 | TGTGCCAGCAGCACCCAGGGGGTGGACAATGAGCAGTTCTTC | CASSTQGVDNEQFF
TRBJ1-1 | TRBV3-1/TRBV3-2 | NA | TRBD1 | TGTGCCAGCAGCGCAGGGGGCGCGGGGACTGAAGCTTTCTTT | CASSAGGAGTEAFF
TRBJ1-4 | TRBV2 | NA | TRBD1 | TGTGCCACCGAATTCTCTCCGGGACAGCCGTTTTTT | CATEFSPGQPFF
TRBJ1-1 | TRBV19 | NA | TRBD1 | TGTGCCAGTAGTGGGGGACAGGGTAGGACCATGAACACTGAAGCTTTCTTT | CASSGGQGRTMNTEAFF
TRBJ1-5 | TRBV27 | few | NA | TGTGCCAGCAGGGTGAACAGGGAGCAGCCCCAGCATTTT | CASRVNREQPQHF
TRBJ1-3 | TRBV11-2 | NA | NA | TGTGCCAGCAGCTTAACGGAGGCCTCTGGAAACACCATATATTTT | CASSLTEASGNTIYF
TRBJ2-7 | TRBV30 | NA | NA | TGTGCCTGGAGTGTAGGAGGGGCTTTGCAGTACTTC | CAWSVGGALQYF